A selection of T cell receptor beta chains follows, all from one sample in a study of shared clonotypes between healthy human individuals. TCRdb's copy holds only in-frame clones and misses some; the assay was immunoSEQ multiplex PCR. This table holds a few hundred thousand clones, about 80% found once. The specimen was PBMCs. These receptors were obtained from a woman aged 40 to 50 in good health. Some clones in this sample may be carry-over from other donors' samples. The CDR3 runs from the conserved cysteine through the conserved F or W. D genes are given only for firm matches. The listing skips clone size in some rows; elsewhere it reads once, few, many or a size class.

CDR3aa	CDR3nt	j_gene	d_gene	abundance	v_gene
CAWTLGTSGSHDTQYF	TGTGCCTGGACCCTAGGGACTAGCGGGAGCCATGATACGCAGTATTTT	TRBJ2-3	TRBD2	NA	TRBV30
CASSSGAEQFF	TGTGCCAGTAGCTCGGGGGCGGAGCAGTTCTTC	TRBJ2-1	NA	once	TRBV19
CASSQPSGVGYEQYF	TGTGCCAGCAGCCAACCTAGCGGGGTTGGGTACGAGCAGTACTTC	TRBJ2-7	TRBD2	few	TRBV4-2
CASSEAPPRSSYNEQFF	TGTGCCAGCAGTGAAGCACCCCCGAGGAGCTCCTACAATGAGCAGTTCTTC	TRBJ2-1	NA	NA	TRBV2
CASSASGHYEQYF	TGCGCCAGCAGTGCCTCAGGGCACTACGAGCAGTACTTC	TRBJ2-7	NA	NA	TRBV10-1
CASSPLGGGQPQHF	TGCGCCAGCAGCCCCTTGGGGGGTGGTCAGCCCCAGCATTTT	TRBJ1-5	NA	NA	TRBV5-1
CAWSVPTSLGSFGELFF	TGTGCCTGGAGTGTACCCACTAGCCTAGGATCCTTCGGGGAGCTGTTTTTT	TRBJ2-2	NA	NA	TRBV30
CASSPGQGFTAYEQYF	TGTGCCAGCTCACCCGGACAGGGTTTTACGGCCTACGAGCAGTACTTC	TRBJ2-7	TRBD1	NA	TRBV18
CAWSVLGGPLYNEQFF	TGTGCCTGGAGTGTACTGGGCGGGCCTCTCTACAATGAGCAGTTCTTC	TRBJ2-1	NA	NA	TRBV30
CASSPLDRSYEQYF	TGTGCCAGCTCACCACTCGACAGAAGTTACGAGCAGTACTTC	TRBJ2-7	NA	NA	TRBV18
CASSSWTSGTDTQYF	TGTGCCAGCAGTTCGTGGACTAGCGGCACAGATACGCAGTATTTT	TRBJ2-3	TRBD2	NA	TRBV27
CASSLLAGALGTDTQYF	TGTGCCAGCAGTTTACTAGCGGGGGCATTGGGCACAGATACGCAGTATTTT	TRBJ2-3	TRBD2	NA	TRBV28
CASSSTGTPLETQYF	TGTGCCAGCAGTTCAACCGGGACTCCCTTAGAGACCCAGTACTTC	TRBJ2-5	NA	NA	TRBV28
CASSPHTGELFF	TGCGCCAGCAGCCCCCACACCGGGGAGCTGTTTTTT	TRBJ2-2	NA	NA	TRBV4-3
CASTPPRGRRNEKLFF	TGTGCCAGTACCCCCCCGCGGGGTAGACGTAATGAAAAACTGTTTTTT	TRBJ1-4	NA	NA	TRBV19
CASSGAYGKLFF	TGTGCCAGCAGTGGGGCGTATGGAAAACTGTTTTTT	TRBJ1-4	NA	NA	TRBV2
CATRLAGGPDTQYF	TGTGCCACCCGACTAGCGGGAGGACCAGATACGCAGTATTTT	TRBJ2-3	TRBD2	NA	TRBV10-3
CASSPSTGGRRNEQYF	TGTGCCAGTAGTCCATCCACCGGGGGGCGGCGAAACGAGCAGTACTTC	TRBJ2-7	NA	NA	TRBV19
CASIRKREGYSEAFF	TGTGCCAGCATTAGAAAACGGGAAGGGTATTCTGAAGCTTTCTTT	TRBJ1-1	NA	NA	TRBV6-1
CSPTKGNEQFF	TGCAGCCCAACGAAGGGAAATGAGCAGTTCTTC	TRBJ2-1	NA	NA	TRBV20-1
CASSLRLAGGWGEQYF	TGTGCCAGCAGCTTAAGACTAGCGGGAGGATGGGGCGAGCAGTACTTC	TRBJ2-7	TRBD2	NA	TRBV7-6
CASSKQAEKVCRVQPQHF	TGTGCCAGCAGCAAACAGGCAGAAAAGGTATGTAGAGTTCAGCCCCAGCATTTT	TRBJ1-5	NA	NA	TRBV21-1
CASSPPNSPYEQYF	TGTGCCAGCTCACCACCGAACAGCCCCTACGAGCAGTACTTC	TRBJ2-7	NA	NA	TRBV18
CASSVNPEYEQYF	TGTGCCAGCAGCGTAAACCCCGAGTACGAGCAGTACTTC	TRBJ2-7	NA	NA	TRBV9
CATNREGFGYYEQYF	TGTGCCACAAACAGAGAGGGTTTTGGGTACTACGAGCAGTACTTC	TRBJ2-7	NA	NA	TRBV28
CASSLAGLAGDTQYF	TGTGCCAGCAGCTTAGCGGGACTAGCGGGAGATACGCAGTATTTT	TRBJ2-3	TRBD2	NA	TRBV7-2
CASSPVLAGSGTDTQYF	TGCGCCAGCAGCCCCGTATTAGCGGGGAGCGGCACAGATACGCAGTATTTT	TRBJ2-3	TRBD2	NA	TRBV4-3
CASSDRGVSGNTIYF	TGCGCCAGCAGCGACAGGGGTGTTTCTGGAAACACCATATATTTT	TRBJ1-3	TRBD1	NA	TRBV10-1
CASSLALAGVIETQYF	TGCGCCAGCAGCTTGGCACTAGCGGGAGTGATAGAGACCCAGTACTTC	TRBJ2-5	TRBD2	NA	TRBV5-1
CASSEAGATNYGYTF	TGTGCCAGCAGTGAAGCTGGGGCAACTAACTATGGCTACACCTTC	TRBJ1-2	NA	NA	TRBV25-1
CASSLGRPGQGSYEQYF	TGTGCCAGCAGCTTGGGGAGACCGGGACAGGGGTCTTACGAGCAGTACTTC	TRBJ2-7	TRBD1	NA	TRBV5-4
CASSRTSYGYTF	TGTGCCAGCTCCCGGACGAGCTATGGCTACACCTTC	TRBJ1-2	NA	few	TRBV25-1
CASSEEWALPGNEQFF	TGTGCCAGCAGTGAAGAATGGGCCTTACCTGGGAATGAGCAGTTCTTC	TRBJ2-1	NA	NA	TRBV6-1
CASNPTSGGNNEQFF	TGTGCCAGCAACCCGACTAGCGGGGGGAACAATGAGCAGTTCTTC	TRBJ2-1	TRBD2	NA	TRBV13
CASSGDGNYGYTF	TGCGCCAGCAGCGGGGACGGGAACTATGGCTACACCTTC	TRBJ1-2	NA	NA	TRBV5-1
CASSLVTVLNTGELFF	TGCGCCAGCAGCTTGGTGACAGTTCTAAACACCGGGGAGCTGTTTTTT	TRBJ2-2	NA	NA	TRBV5-1
CASSWGGSISYEQYF	TGTGCCAGCAGTTGGGGCGGGAGTATCTCCTACGAGCAGTACTTC	TRBJ2-7	TRBD2	NA	TRBV27
CASSQLLAGGFGNEQFF	TGTGCCAGCAGCCAGCTACTAGCGGGAGGGTTTGGCAATGAGCAGTTCTTC	TRBJ2-1	TRBD2	NA	TRBV4-2
CSASAGGQYF	TGCAGTGCTAGCGCAGGGGGGCAGTATTTT	TRBJ2-3	TRBD1	NA	TRBV20-1
CASSLEGQETQYF	TGCGCCAGCAGCTTGGAAGGTCAGGAGACCCAGTACTTC	TRBJ2-5	NA	NA	TRBV5-1
CASSFAGSNQPQHF	TGTGCCAGCAGCTTCGCAGGCAGCAATCAGCCCCAGCATTTT	TRBJ1-5	NA	NA	TRBV5-4